This T cell receptor beta chain came from a study of T cell repertoires in cytomegalovirus infection. About the study: A matching HLA type, together with CMV infection, was signaled by public TCR beta signatures. Whole-study results and caveats: Cumulative frequency (of public TCR beta family members) identified carriers of CMV plus the relevant HLA. The ex vivo response showed dominance by HLA-C-restricted CMV-specific TCR beta clonotypes.

Points on this clonotype: Its target is unknown.

The CDR3 spans 13 residues. CDR1 ENHRY and CDR2 SYGVKD come from the germline V gene. V was clipped by 4 bases and J by 6 bases; unmatched bases: 4. TCRdb re-called the reads through MiXCR, storing one row per CDR3 protein. The sample yields 640,000 or so distinct CDR3 sequences, 33% seen once. This TCR was recovered from a human donor in good health (CMV status not recorded). Some clones in this sample may be carry-over from other donors' samples. This specimen consisted of cultured PBMCs, obtained from culture after CMV antigen stimulation. The genes are TRBV10-3 and TRBJ1-2, with TRBD1 matching over 8 bases. The CDR3 loop reads CAISADRDHGYTF. CDR3 DNA sequence: TGTGCCATCAGTGCGGACAGGGATCATGGCTACACCTTC.